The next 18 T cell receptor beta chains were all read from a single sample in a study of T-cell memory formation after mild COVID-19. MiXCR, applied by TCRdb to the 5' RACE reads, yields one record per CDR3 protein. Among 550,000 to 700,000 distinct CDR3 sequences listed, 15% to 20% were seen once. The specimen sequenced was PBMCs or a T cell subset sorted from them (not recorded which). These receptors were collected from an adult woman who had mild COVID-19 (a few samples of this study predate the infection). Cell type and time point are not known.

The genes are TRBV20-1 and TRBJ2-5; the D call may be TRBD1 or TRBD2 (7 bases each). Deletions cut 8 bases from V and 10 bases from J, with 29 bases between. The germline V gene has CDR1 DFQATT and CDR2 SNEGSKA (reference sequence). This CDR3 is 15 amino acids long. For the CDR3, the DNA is TGCAGTACCGAGGTCGGGACAGACGTCCGGGGGGACCAGTACTTC. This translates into CSTEVGTDVRGDQYF.

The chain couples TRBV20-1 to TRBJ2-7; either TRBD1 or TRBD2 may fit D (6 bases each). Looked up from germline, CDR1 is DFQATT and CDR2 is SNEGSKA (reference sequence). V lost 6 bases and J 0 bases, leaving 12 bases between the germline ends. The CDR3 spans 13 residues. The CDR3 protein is CSAGGTFSYEQYF. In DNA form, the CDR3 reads TGCAGTGCGGGCGGGACATTCTCCTACGAGCAGTACTTC.

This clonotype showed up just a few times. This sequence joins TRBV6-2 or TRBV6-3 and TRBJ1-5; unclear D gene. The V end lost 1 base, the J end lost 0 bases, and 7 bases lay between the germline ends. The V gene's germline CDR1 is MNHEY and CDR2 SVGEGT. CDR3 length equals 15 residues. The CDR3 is CASSYWRDSNQPQHF. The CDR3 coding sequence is TGTGCCAGCAGTTACTGGAGGGATAGCAATCAGCCCCAGCATTTT.

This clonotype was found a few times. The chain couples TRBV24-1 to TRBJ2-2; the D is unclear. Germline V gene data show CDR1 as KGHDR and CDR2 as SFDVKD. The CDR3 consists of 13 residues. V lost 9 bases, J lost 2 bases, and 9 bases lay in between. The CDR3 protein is CATGTLNTGELFF. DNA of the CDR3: TGTGCCACCGGTACGCTCAACACCGGGGAGCTGTTTTTT.

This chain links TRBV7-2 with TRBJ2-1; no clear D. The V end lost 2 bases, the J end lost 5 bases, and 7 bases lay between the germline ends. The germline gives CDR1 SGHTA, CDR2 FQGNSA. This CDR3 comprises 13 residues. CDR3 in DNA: TGTGCCAGCAGCTTAACTCAGGACAATGAGCAGTTCTTC. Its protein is CASSLTQDNEQFF.

The CDR3 coding sequence is TGTGCCACCAGCAATCGCAGGGGTGCAACTAATGAAAAACTGTTTTTT. Protein product: CATSNRRGATNEKLFF. V and J are TRBV15 and TRBJ1-4; D possibly corresponds to TRBD1 (6 bases). The germline gives CDR1 LNHNV, CDR2 YYDKDF (reference sequence). This CDR3 contains 16 residues. V was pared by 4 bases and J by 0 bases, with 12 bases between. Looking up the rest from reference TRBV15 and TRBJ1-4 gives the full variable domain: DAMVIQNPRYQVTQFGKPVTLSCSQTLNHNVMYWYQQKSSQAPKLLFHYYDKDFNNEADTPDNFQSRRPNTSFCFLDIRSPGLGDTAMYLCATSNRRGATNEKLFFGSGTQLSVL.

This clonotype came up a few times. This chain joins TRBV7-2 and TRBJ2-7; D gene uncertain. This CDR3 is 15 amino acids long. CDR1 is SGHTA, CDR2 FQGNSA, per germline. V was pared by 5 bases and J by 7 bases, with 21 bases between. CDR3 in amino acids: CASSAGPWARVEQYF. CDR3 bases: TGTGCCAGCAGCGCCGGTCCATGGGCACGCGTAGAGCAGTACTTC.

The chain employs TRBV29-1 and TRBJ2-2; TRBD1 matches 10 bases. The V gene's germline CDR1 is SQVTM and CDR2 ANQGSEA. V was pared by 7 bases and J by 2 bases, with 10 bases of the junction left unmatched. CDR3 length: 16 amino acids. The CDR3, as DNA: TGCAGCGCAGCGGACAGGGGGGGTCTCAACACCGGGGAGCTGTTTTTT. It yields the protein CSAADRGGLNTGELFF.

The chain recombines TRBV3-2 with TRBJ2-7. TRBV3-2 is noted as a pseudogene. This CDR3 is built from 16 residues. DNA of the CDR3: TGTGCCAGCAGCCAAGTTTTCCTGGAGGACTCCTACGAGCAGTACTTC. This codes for CASSQVFLEDSYEQYF.

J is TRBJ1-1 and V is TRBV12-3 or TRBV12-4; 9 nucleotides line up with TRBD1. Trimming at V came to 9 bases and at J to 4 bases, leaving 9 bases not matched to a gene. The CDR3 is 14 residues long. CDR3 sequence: CASQSDRGVTEAFF. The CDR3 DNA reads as TGTGCCAGTCAGTCGGACAGGGGAGTCACTGAAGCTTTCTTT.

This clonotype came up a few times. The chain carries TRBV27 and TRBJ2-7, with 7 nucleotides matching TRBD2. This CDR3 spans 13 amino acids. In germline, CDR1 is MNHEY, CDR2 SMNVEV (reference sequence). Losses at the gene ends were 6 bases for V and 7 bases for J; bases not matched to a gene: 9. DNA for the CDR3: TGTGCCAGCAGGGCGGGAGTCGCTTGGGAGCAGTACTTC. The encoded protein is CASRAGVAWEQYF.

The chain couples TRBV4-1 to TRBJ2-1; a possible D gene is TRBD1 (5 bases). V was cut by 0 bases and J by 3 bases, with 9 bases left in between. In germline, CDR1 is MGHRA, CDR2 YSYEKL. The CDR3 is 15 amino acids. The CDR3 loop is CASSQDQGSYNEQFF. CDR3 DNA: TGCGCCAGCAGCCAAGATCAGGGTAGCTACAATGAGCAGTTCTTC.

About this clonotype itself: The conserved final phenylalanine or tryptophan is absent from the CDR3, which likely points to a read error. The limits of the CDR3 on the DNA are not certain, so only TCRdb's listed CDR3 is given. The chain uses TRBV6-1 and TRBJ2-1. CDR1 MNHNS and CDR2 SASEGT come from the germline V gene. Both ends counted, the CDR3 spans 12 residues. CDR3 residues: CASSEALSLAVY.

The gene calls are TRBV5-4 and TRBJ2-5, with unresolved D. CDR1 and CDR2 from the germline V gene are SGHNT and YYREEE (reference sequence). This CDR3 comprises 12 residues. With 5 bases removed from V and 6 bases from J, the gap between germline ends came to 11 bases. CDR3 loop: CASSTGSQTQYF. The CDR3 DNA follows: TGTGCCAGCAGTACCGGGTCCCAGACCCAGTACTTC.

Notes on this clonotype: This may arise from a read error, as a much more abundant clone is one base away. CDR3 in amino acids: CASSIGPNPWETQYF. CDR3 nucleotide sequence: TGTGCCAGCAGTATCGGGCCGAACCCTTGGGAGACCCAGTACTTC. The chain recombines TRBV4-2 with TRBJ2-5; D is ambiguous. This CDR3 has 15 amino acids. V lost 6 bases and J lost 5, with 19 bases in between. Germline V gene sequence: CDR1 LGHNA, CDR2 YNFKEQ.

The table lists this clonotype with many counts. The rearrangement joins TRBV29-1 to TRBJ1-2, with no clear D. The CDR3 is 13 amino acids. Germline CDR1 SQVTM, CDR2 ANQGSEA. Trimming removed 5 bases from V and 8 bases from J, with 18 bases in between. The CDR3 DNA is TGCAGCGTTAAAGGGTCATCCCTTAGCGGCTACACCTTC. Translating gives CSVKGSSLSGYTF.

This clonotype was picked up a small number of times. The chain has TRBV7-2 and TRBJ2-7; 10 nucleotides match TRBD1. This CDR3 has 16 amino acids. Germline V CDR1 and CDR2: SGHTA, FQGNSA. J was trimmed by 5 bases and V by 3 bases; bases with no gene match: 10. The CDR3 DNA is TGTGCCAGCAGCTTGGGGGGGACAGGGGTTCTCCACGAGCAGTACTTC. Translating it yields CASSLGGTGVLHEQYF.

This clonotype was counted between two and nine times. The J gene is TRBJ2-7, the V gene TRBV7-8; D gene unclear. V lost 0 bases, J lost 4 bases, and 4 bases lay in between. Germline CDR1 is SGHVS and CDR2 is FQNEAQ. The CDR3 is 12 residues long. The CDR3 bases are TGTGCCAGCAGCTTAGCTAGGTACGAGCAGTACTTC. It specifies CASSLARYEQYF.